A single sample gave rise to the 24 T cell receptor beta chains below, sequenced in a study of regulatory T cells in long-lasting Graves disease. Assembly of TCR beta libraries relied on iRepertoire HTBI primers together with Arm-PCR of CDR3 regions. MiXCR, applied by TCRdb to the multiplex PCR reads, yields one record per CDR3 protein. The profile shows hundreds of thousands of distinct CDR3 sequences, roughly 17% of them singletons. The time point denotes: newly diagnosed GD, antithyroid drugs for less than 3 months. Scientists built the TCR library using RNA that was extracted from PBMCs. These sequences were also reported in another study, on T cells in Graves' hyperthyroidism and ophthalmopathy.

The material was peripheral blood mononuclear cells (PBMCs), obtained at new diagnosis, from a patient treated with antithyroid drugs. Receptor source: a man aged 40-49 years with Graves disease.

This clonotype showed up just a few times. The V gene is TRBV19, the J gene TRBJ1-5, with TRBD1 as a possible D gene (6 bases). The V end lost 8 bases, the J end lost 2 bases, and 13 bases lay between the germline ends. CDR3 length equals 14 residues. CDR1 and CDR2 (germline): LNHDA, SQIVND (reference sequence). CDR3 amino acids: CASRDTLRNQPQHF. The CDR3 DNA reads TGTGCCAGTCGGGACACGCTTCGCAATCAGCCCCAGCATTTT.

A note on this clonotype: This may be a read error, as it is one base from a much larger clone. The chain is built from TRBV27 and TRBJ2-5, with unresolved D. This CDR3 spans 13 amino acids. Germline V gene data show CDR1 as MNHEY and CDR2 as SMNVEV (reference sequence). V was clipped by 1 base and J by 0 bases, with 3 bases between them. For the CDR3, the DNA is TGTGCCAGCAGTTTATACAACCAAGAGACCCAGTACTTC. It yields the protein CASSLYNQETQYF.

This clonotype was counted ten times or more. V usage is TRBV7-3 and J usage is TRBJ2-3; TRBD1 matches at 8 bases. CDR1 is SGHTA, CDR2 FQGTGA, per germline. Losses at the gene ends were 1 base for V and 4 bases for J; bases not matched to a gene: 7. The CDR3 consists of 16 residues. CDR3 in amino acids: CASSLNGQGSSDTQYF. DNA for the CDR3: TGTGCCAGCAGCTTAAACGGACAGGGTTCCTCAGATACGCAGTATTTT.

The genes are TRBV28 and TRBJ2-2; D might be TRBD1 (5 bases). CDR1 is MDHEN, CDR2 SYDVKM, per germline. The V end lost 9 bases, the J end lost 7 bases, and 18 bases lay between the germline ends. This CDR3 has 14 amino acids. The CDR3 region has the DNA TGTGCCAGTGCAAGGATCCAGGGTCACGGGGAGCTGTTTTTT. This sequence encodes CASARIQGHGELFF.

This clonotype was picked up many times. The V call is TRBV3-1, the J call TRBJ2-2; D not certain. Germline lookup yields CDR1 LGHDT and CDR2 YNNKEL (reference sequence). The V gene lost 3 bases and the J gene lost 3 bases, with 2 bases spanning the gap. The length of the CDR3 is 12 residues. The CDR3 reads CASSHHTGELFF. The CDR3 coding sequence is TGTGCCAGCAGCCATCACACCGGGGAGCTGTTTTTT. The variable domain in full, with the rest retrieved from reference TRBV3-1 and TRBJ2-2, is DTAVSQTPKYLVTQMGNDKSIKCEQNLGHDTMYWYKQDSKKFLKIMFSYNNKELIINETVPNRFSPKSPDKAHLNLHINSLELGDSAVYFCASSHHTGELFFGEGSRLTVL.

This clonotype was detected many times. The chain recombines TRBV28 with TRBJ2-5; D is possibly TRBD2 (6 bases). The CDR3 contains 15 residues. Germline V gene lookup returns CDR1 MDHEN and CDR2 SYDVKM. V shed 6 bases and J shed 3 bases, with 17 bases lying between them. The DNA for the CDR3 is TGTGCCAGCAGCACCGCGAGGGCGGGGAAAGAGACCCAGTACTTC. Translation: CASSTARAGKETQYF.

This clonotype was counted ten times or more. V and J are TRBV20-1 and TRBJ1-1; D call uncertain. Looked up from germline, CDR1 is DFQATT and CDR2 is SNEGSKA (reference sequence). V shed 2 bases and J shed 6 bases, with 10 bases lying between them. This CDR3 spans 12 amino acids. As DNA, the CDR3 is TGCAGTGCTAGACGGGGAAGAGCTGAAGCTTTCTTT. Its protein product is CSARRGRAEAFF.

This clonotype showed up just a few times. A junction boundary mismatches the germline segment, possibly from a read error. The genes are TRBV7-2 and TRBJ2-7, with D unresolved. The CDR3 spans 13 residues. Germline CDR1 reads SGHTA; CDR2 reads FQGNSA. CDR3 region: CASSLVYGSPGDF. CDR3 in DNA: TGTGCCAGCAGCTTAGTATATGGCTCCCCGGGTGACTTC.

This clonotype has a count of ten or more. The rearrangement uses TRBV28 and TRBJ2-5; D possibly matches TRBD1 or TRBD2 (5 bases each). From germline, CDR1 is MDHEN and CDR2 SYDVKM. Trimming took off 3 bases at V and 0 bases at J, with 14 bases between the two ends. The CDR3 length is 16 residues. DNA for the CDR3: TGTGCCAGCAGTTTGACCCCAGGGAGAGACCAAGAGACCCAGTACTTC. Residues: CASSLTPGRDQETQYF.

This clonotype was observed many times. In nucleotides, the CDR3 is TGTGCCAGCAGTGAAGAGCATTCAGGCTCCTATAATTCACCCCTCCACTTT. It is translated as CASSEEHSGSYNSPLHF. This chain uses TRBV6-1 with TRBJ1-6; D not certain. V was trimmed by 1 base and J by 0 bases, leaving 10 bases between them. The V gene's germline CDR1 is MNHNS and CDR2 SASEGT. The CDR3 runs 17 residues.

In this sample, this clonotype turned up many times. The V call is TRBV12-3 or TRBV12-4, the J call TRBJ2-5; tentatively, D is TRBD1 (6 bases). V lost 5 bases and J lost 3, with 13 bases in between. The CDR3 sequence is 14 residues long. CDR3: CASSPDRPKETQYF. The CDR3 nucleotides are TGTGCCAGCAGTCCTGACAGGCCCAAAGAGACCCAGTACTTC.

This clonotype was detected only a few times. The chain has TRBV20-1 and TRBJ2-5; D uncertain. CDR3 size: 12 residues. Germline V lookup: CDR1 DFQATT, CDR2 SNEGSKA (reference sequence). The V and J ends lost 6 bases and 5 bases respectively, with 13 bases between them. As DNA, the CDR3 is TGCAGTGCCAGCCCCGATGTTGAGACCCAGTACTTC. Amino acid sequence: CSASPDVETQYF.

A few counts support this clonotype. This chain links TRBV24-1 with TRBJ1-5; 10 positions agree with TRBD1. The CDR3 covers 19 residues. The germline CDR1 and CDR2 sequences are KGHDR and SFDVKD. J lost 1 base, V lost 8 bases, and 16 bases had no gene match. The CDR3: CATIAGQGFLGVSNQPQHF. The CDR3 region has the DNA TGTGCCACCATCGCGGGACAGGGGTTTTTGGGGGTAAGCAATCAGCCCCAGCATTTT.

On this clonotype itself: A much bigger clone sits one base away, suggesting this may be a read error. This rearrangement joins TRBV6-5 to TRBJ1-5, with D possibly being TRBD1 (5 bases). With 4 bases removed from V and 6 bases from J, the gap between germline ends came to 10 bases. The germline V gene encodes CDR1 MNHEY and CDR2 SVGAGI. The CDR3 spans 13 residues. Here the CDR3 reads CASSFGGGQPQHF. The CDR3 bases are TGTGCCAGCAGTTTCGGGGGTGGTCAGCCCCAGCATTTT.

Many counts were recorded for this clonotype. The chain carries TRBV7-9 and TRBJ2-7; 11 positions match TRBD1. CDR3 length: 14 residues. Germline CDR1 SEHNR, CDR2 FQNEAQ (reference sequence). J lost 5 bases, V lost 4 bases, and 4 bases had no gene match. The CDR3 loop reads CASSWGQGVNEQYF. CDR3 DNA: TGTGCCAGCAGCTGGGGACAGGGGGTGAACGAGCAGTACTTC. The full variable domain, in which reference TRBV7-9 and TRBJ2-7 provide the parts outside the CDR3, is DTGVSQNPRHKITKRGQNVTFRCDPISEHNRLYWYRQTLGQGPEFLTYFQNEAQLEKSRLLSDRFSAERPKGSFSTLEIQRTEQGDSAMYLCASSWGQGVNEQYFGPGTRLTVT.

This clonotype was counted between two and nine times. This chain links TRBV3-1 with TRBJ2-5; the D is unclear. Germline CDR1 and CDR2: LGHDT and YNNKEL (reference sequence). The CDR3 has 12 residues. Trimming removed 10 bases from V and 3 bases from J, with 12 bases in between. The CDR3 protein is CANPPREETQYF. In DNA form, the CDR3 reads TGTGCCAACCCTCCCCGTGAAGAGACCCAGTACTTC.

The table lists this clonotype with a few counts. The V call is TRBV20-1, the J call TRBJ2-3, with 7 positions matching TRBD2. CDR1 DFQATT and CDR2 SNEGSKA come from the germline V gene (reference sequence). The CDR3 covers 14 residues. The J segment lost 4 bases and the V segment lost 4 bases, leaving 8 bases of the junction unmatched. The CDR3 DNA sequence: TGCAGTGCTATGGTCGGGGGGATTTCAGATACGCAGTATTTT. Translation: CSAMVGGISDTQYF.

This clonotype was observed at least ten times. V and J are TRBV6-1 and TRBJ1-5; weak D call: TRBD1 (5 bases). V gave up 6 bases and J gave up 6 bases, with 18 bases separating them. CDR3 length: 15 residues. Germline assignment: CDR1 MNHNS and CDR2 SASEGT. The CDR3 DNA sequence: TGTGCCAGCAGAGCCTGGGGCGAAGGAGGTCAGCCCCAGCATTTT. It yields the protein CASRAWGEGGQPQHF.

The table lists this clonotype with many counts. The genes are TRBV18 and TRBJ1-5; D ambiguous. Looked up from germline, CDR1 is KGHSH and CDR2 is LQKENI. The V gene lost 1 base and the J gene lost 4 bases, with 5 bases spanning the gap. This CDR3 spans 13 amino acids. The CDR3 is CASSPLVNQPQHF. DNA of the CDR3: TGTGCCAGCTCACCACTAGTAAATCAGCCCCAGCATTTT.

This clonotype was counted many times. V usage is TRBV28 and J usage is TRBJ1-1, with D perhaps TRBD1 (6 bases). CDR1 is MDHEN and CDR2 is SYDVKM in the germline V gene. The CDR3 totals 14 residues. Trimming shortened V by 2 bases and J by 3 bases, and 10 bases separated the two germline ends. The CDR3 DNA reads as TGTGCCAGCAGTTTACAGGGGAGGGACACTGAAGCTTTCTTT. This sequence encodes CASSLQGRDTEAFF.

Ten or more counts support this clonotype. The CDR3, as DNA: TGTGCCAGCAGTGAATCTGGGACTAGTAATGAGCAGTTCTTC. Amino acids: CASSESGTSNEQFF. The gene calls are TRBV2 and TRBJ2-1, with TRBD2 identical over 8 bases. V lost 2 bases and J lost 7; bases outside the gene matches: 4. The length of the CDR3 is 14 residues. The germline V gene has CDR1 SNHLY and CDR2 FYNNEI.

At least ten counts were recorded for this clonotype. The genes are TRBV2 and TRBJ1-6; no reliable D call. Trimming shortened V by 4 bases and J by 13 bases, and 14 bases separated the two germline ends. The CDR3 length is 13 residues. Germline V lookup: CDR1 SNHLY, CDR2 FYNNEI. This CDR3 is CASSAGRLRPLHF. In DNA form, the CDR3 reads TGTGCCAGCAGTGCAGGCCGGCTCCGGCCCCTCCACTTT.

The CDR3 DNA reads as TGTGCCAGCAGTCCCTGGGGTCAGGATCAGCCCCAGCATTTT. Translation gives CASSPWGQDQPQHF. The chain employs TRBV2 and TRBJ1-5; D gene uncertain. Trimming took 5 bases from V and 5 from J, leaving 13 bases between them. The length of the CDR3 is 14 residues. CDR1 and CDR2 from the germline V gene are SNHLY and FYNNEI.

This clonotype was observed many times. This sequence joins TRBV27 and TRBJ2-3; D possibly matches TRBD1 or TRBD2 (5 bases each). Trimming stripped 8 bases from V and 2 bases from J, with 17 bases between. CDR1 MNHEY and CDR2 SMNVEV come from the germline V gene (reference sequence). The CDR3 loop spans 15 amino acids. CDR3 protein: CASGDGAGDTDTQYF. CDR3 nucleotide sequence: TGTGCCAGCGGAGACGGGGCGGGTGACACAGATACGCAGTATTTT.